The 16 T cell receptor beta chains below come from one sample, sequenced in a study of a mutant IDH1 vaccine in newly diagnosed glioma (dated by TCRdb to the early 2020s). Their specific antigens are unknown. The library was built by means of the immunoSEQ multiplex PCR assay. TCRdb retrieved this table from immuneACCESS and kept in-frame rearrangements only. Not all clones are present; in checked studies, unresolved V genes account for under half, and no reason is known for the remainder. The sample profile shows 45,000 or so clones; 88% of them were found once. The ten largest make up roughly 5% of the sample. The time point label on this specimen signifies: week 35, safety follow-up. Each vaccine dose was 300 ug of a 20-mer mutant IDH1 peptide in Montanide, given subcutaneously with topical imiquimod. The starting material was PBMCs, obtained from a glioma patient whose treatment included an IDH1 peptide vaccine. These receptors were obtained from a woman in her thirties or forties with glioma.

CDR3 nucleotide sequence: TGTGCCAGCAGCGTAAAAGCGGGGGCTAACAATGAGCAGTTCTTC. The encoded protein is CASSVKAGANNEQFF. This chain links TRBV9 with TRBJ2-1, with 8 bases that match TRBD2. In germline, CDR1 is SGDLS, CDR2 YYNGEE. Trimming at V came to 1 base and at J to 5 bases, leaving 5 bases not matched to a gene. This CDR3 spans 15 amino acids.

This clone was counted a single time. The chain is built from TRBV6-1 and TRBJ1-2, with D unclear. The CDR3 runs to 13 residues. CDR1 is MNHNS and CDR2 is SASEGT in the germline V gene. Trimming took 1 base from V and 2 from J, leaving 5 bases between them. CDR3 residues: CASSEEANYGYTF. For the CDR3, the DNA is TGTGCCAGCAGTGAAGAGGCCAACTATGGCTACACCTTC.

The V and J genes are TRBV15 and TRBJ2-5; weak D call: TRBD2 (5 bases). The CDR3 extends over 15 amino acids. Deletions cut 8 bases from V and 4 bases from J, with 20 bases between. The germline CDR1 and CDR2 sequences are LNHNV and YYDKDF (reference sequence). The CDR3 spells CATSVSSRVRETQYF. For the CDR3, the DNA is TGTGCCACCTCAGTGTCTTCGAGGGTTCGAGAGACCCAGTACTTC.

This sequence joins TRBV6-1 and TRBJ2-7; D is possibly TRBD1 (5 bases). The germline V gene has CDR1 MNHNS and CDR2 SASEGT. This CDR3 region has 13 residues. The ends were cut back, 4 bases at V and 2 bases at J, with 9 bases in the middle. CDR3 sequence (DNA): TGTGCCAGCAGTGCCAGGGCCCCCTACGAGCAGTACTTC. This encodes CASSARAPYEQYF.

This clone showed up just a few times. The CDR3: CASSLETGGGGYTF. The CDR3 DNA reads as TGTGCCAGCAGCTTAGAAACAGGGGGGGGTGGCTACACCTTC. The chain combines TRBV7-8 with TRBJ1-2; 8 bases map to TRBD1. This CDR3 contains 14 residues. The germline V gene encodes CDR1 SGHVS and CDR2 FQNEAQ. V gave up 1 base and J gave up 7 bases; unmatched junction bases: 5.

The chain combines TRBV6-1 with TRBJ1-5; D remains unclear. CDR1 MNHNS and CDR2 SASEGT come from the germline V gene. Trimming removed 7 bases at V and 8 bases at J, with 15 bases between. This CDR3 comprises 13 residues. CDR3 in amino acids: CASNLAVTKPQHF. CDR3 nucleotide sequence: TGTGCCAGCAATCTGGCCGTCACCAAGCCCCAGCATTTT.

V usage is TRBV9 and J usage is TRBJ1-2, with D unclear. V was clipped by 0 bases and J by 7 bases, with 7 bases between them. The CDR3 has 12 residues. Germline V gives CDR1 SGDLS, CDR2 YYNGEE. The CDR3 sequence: CASSVEAGGYTF. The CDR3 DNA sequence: TGTGCCAGCAGCGTAGAAGCAGGTGGCTACACCTTC.

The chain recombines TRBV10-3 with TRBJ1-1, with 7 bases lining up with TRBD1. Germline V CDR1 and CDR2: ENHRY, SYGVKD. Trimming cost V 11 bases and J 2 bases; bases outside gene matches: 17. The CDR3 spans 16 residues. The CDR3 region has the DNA TGTGCCTCCAGGGGGGGGGTGACAGGGCTTAACACTGAAGCTTTCTTT. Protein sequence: CASRGGVTGLNTEAFF.

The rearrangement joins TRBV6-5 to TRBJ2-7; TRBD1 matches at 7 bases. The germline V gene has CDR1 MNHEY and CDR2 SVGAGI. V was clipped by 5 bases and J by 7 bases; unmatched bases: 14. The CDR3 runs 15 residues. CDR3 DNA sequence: TGTGCCAGCAGTCGATCCGGGACAGCCCCCTTGGAGCAGTACTTC. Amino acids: CASSRSGTAPLEQYF.

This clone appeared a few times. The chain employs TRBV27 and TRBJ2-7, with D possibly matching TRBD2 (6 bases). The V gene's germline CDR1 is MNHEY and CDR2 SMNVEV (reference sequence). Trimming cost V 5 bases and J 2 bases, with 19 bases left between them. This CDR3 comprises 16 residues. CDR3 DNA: TGTGCCAGCAGTAACCAGCTACGGAGGGTGACCTACGAGCAGTACTTC. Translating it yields CASSNQLRRVTYEQYF.

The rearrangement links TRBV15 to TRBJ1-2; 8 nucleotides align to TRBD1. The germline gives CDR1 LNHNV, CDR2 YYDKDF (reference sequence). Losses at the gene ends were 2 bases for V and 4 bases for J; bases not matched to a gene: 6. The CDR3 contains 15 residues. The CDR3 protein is CATSRSRTGPYGYTF. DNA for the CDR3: TGTGCCACCAGCAGATCCCGGACAGGGCCCTATGGCTACACCTTC.

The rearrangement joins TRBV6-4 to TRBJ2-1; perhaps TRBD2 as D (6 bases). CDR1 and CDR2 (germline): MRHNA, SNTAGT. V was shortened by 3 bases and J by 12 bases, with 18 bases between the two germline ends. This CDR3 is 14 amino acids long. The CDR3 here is CASSEGRGGMGQFF. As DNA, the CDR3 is TGTGCCAGCAGTGAGGGGAGAGGCGGGATGGGGCAGTTCTTC.

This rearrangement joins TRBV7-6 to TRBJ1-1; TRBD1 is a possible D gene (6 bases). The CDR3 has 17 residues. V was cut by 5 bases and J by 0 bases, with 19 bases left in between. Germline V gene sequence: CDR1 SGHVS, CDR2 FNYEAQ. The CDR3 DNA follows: TGTGCCAGCAGCCCCACATGGGGGCAAGACTTGAACACTGAAGCTTTCTTT. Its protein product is CASSPTWGQDLNTEAFF.

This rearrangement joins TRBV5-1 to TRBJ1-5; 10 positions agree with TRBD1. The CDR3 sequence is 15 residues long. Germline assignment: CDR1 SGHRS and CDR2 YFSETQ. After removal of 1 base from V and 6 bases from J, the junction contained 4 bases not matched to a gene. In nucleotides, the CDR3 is TGCGCCAGCAGCTTGTCAGGACAGGGGGGTCAGCCCCAGCATTTT. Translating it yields CASSLSGQGGQPQHF. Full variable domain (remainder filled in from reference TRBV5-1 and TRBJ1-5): KAGVTQTPRYLIKTRGQQVTLSCSPISGHRSVSWYQQTPGQGLQFLFEYFSETQRNKGNFPGRFSGRQFSNSRSEMNVSTLELGDSALYLCASSLSGQGGQPQHFGDGTRLSIL.

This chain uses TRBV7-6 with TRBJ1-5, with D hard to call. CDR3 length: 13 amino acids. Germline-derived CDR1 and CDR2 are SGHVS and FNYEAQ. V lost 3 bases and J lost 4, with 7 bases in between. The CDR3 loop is CASSLGRNQPQHF. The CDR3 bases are TGTGCCAGCAGCTTGGGTAGGAATCAGCCCCAGCATTTT.

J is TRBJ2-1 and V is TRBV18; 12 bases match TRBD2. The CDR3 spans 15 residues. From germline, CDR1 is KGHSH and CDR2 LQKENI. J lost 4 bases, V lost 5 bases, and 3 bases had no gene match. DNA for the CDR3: TGTGCCAGCTCATCACTAGCGGGAGGTTACAATGAGCAGTTCTTC. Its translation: CASSSLAGGYNEQFF.